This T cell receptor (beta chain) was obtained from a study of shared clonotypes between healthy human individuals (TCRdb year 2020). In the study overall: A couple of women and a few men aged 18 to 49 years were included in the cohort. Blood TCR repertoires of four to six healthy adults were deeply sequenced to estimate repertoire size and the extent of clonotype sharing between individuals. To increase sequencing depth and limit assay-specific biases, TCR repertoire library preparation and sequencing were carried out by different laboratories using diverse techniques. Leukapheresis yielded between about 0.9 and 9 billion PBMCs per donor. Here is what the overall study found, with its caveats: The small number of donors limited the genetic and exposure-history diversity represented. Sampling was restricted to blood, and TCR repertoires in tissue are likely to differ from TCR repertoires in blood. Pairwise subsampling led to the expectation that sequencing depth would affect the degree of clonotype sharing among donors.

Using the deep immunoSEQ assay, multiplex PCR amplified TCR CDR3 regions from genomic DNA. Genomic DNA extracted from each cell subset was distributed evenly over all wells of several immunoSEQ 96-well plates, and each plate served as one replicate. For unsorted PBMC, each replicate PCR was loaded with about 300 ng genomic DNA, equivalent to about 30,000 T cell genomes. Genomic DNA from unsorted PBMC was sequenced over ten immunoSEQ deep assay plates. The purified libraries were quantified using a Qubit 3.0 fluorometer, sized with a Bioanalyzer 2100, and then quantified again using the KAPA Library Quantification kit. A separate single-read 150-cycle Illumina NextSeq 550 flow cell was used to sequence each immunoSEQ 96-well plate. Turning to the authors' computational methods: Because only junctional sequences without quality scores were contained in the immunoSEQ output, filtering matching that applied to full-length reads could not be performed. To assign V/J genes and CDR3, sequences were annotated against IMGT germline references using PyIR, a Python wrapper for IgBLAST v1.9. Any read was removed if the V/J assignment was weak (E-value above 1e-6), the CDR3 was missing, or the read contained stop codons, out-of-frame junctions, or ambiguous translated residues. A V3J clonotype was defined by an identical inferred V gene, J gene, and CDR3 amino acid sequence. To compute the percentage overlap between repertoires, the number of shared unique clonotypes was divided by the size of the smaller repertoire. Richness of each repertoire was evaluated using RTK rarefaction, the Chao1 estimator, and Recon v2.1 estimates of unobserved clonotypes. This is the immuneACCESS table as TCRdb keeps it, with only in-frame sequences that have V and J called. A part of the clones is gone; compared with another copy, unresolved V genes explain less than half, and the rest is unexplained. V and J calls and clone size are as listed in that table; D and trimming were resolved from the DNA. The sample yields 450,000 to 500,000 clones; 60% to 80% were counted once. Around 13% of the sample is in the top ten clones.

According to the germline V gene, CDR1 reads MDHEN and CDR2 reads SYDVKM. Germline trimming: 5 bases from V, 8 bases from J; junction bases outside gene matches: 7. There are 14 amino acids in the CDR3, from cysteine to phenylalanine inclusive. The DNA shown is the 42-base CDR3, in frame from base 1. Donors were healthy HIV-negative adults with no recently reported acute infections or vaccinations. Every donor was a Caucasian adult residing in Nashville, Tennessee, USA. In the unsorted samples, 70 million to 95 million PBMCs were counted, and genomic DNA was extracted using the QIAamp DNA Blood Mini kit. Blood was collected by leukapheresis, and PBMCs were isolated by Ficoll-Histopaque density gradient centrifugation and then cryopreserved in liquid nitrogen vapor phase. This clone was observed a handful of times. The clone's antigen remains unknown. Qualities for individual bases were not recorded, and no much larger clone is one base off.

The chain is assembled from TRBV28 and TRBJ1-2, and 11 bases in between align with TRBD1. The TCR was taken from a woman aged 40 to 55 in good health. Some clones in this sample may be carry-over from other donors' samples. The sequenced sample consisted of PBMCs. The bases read TGTGCCAGCAGTCCCCCGGGACAGGGGGAGGGCTACACCTTC. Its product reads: CASSPPGQGEGYTF.